The 8 T cell receptor beta chains listed next were all sequenced from one sample in a study of blood T cell repertoires in COVID-19. Sequencing was performed with immunoSEQ multiplex PCR; in TCRdb, only in-frame clones are kept and a portion is missing. Of fewer than 150,000 clones detected, 85% appear once; the ten largest clones hold 3% to 3.5%. Sequencing was done on a sample of peripheral blood. These receptors were collected from a man aged 40-49 years with acute or convalescent COVID-19.

The rearrangement uses TRBV24-1 and TRBJ2-7; TRBD1 is a possible D gene (5 bases). The CDR3 contains 14 residues. Trimming cost V 3 bases and J 6 bases, with 14 bases left between them. The germline V gene has CDR1 KGHDR and CDR2 SFDVKD. CDR3 coding DNA: TGTGCCACCAGTGATCCCAGGGATCGGCGCGAGCAGTACTTC. Encoded protein: CATSDPRDRREQYF.

V gene TRBV4-1 combines with J gene TRBJ1-2, with 11 bases that match TRBD1. This CDR3 is 15 amino acids long. V shed 0 bases, J shed 8 bases, and the junction held 5 bases outside the gene matches. Looked up from germline, CDR1 is MGHRA and CDR2 is YSYEKL. The CDR3 region has the DNA TGCGCCAGCAGCCAAGATGGACAGGGGGCTCGAGGCTACACCTTC. Its translation is CASSQDGQGARGYTF.

The chain links TRBV19 to TRBJ1-2; 8 bases agree with TRBD1. CDR1 is LNHDA and CDR2 is SQIVND in the germline V gene (reference sequence). This CDR3 has 11 amino acids. The V gene end was trimmed by 8 bases and the J gene end by 5 bases; junction bases not matched to a gene: 1. CDR3 protein: CASGQGYGYTF. The DNA of the CDR3 is TGTGCCAGTGGACAGGGATATGGCTACACCTTC. The full variable domain, rest sourced from reference TRBV19 and TRBJ1-2, is DGGITQSPKYLFRKEGQNVTLSCEQNLNHDAMYWYRQDPGQGLRLIYYSQIVNDFQKGDIAEGYSVSREKKESFPLTVTSAQKNPTAFYLCASGQGYGYTFGSGTRLTVV.

The rearrangement uses TRBV29-1 and TRBJ1-1; possible D gene TRBD1, 5 bases. V was cut by 2 bases and J by 4 bases, with 23 bases left in between. Germline loops: CDR1 SQVTM, CDR2 ANQGSEA. CDR3 length equals 17 residues. Written as DNA, the CDR3 is TGCAGCGTTGAAAAAGGATCTGGGAGGGGCGGATTCACTGAAGCTTTCTTT. Residues: CSVEKGSGRGGFTEAFF.

The chain combines TRBV6-5 with TRBJ1-1, with 8 bases fitting TRBD1. V dropped 2 bases and J dropped 5; count of bases not matched to a gene: 4. This CDR3 spans 14 amino acids. The V gene's germline CDR1 is MNHEY and CDR2 SVGAGI. The CDR3 nucleotides read TGTGCCAGCAGTTACCAGACAGGGGATACTGAAGCTTTCTTT. As protein: CASSYQTGDTEAFF.

CDR3 nucleotides: TGTGCCTGTACTCCTAGCGGGGGGGCGTCCAATGAGCAGTTCTTC. This sequence encodes CACTPSGGASNEQFF. The rearrangement joins TRBV30 to TRBJ2-1; 12 nucleotides agree with TRBD2. The length of the CDR3 is 15 residues. The trim removed 6 bases at V and 6 bases at J, leaving 9 bases unmatched. Per the germline V gene, CDR1 is GTSNPN and CDR2 is SVGIG (reference sequence).

The CDR3 here is CATSRAQGGTEAFF. The CDR3 DNA reads TGTGCCACCAGCAGAGCCCAGGGAGGCACTGAAGCTTTCTTT. The rearrangement uses TRBV15 and TRBJ1-1, with a possible D match to TRBD1 (5 bases). The CDR3 loop spans 14 amino acids. Trimming took off 1 base at V and 4 bases at J, with 10 bases between the two ends. The germline CDR1 and CDR2 sequences are LNHNV and YYDKDF (reference sequence). The entire variable domain, with the rest obtained from reference TRBV15 and TRBJ1-1, is as follows: DAMVIQNPRYQVTQFGKPVTLSCSQTLNHNVMYWYQQKSSQAPKLLFHYYDKDFNNEADTPDNFQSRRPNTSFCFLDIRSPGLGDTAMYLCATSRAQGGTEAFFGQGTRLTVV.

This clone was seen a handful of times. The CDR3 DNA follows: TGTGCCAGCTCACCACGTCCGGAGACAGACGTGAGCACAGATACGCAGTATTTT. This gives the protein CASSPRPETDVSTDTQYF. V gene TRBV18 combines with J gene TRBJ2-3; D possibly corresponds to TRBD1 (5 bases). Germline V CDR1 and CDR2: KGHSH, LQKENI. V lost 1 base and J 0 bases, leaving 17 bases between the germline ends. The CDR3 length is 18 residues.